The rows below give T cell receptor beta chains drawn from one sample of a study of blood T cell repertoires in COVID-19. Some clones are missing from TCRdb's copy, which holds only in-frame ones; the method was immunoSEQ multiplex PCR. The profile covers about 20,000 clones, with about 87% appearing a single time and roughly 3.2% taken by the ten largest. Specimen: peripheral blood. These receptors originate from a human donor in a cohort sampled during active COVID-19. The CDR3 runs from the conserved cysteine through the conserved F or W. The D gene is left open where the match is weak.

v_call	j_call	d_call	cdr3_aa	cdr3_nt
TRBV24-1	TRBJ2-1	TRBD1	CATSDAGTGVRNEQFF	TGTGCCACCAGTGATGCGGGGACAGGGGTTCGGAATGAGCAGTTCTTC
TRBV5-1	TRBJ2-7	.	CASSLGWGRSSIYEQYF	TGCGCCAGCAGCCTTGGTTGGGGGAGGTCCTCTATTTACGAGCAGTACTTC
TRBV7-8	TRBJ2-3	.	CASSLWRPRERVDTDTQYF	TGTGCCAGCAGCTTATGGCGCCCGAGGGAGCGGGTCGACACAGATACGCAGTATTTT
TRBV3-1/TRBV3-2	TRBJ1-6	.	CASSQEASPLHF	TGTGCCAGCAGCCAAGAGGCTTCACCCCTCCACTTT
TRBV28	TRBJ1-3	TRBD1	CASTSSAGTGRRNTIYF	TGTGCCAGCACCTCCTCGGCCGGGACAGGAAGAAGGAACACCATATATTTT
TRBV7-2	TRBJ2-1	TRBD2	CASRLSGSSYNEQFF	TGTGCCAGCAGGTTGAGCGGGAGCTCCTACAATGAGCAGTTCTTC
TRBV14	TRBJ2-7	TRBD1	CASSQGKGTGFYEQYF	TGTGCCAGCAGCCAGGGTAAAGGGACAGGGTTTTACGAGCAGTACTTC
TRBV27	TRBJ2-7	TRBD1	CASRPGQSFYEQYF	TGTGCCAGCAGACCGGGACAGAGTTTCTACGAGCAGTACTTC
TRBV10-3	TRBJ1-2	TRBD1	CAISAGTGNYGYTF	TGTGCCATCAGTGCCGGGACAGGGAACTATGGCTACACCTTC
TRBV7-3	TRBJ2-5	.	CASSLIRETQYF	TGTGCCAGCAGCTTAATCAGGGAGACCCAGTACTTC